Below, 12 T cell receptor beta chains from the same sample are listed, as sequenced in a study of human T cells and chemical hapten exposure. A single record per CDR3 protein comes from TCRdb applying MiXCR to the RACE reads. The sample lists 90,000 to 120,000 distinct CDR3 sequences; 11% were seen once. Time point indicated: patch test 1, 2 weeks after DPC sensitization. Specified treatment: therapeutic diphenylcyclopropenone sensitization with weekly scalp DPC. This specimen consisted of whole blood, obtained in connection with sensitization to the hapten diphenylcyclopropenone (DPC). These receptors originate from a middle-aged woman with alopecia areata. Some clones in this sample may be carry-over from other donors' samples.

The CDR3 loop reads CASSLGRGQITGELFF. In DNA form, the CDR3 reads TGTGCCAGCAGCTTGGGTCGCGGGCAGATCACCGGGGAGCTGTTTTTT. V and J are TRBV5-4 and TRBJ2-2; D may be TRBD2 (5 bases). The ends were cut back, 0 bases at V and 4 bases at J, with 13 bases in the middle. The CDR3 sequence is 16 residues long. Germline-derived CDR1 and CDR2 are SGHNT and YYREEE (reference sequence).

This clonotype was seen more than once but under ten times. CDR3 nucleotides: TGTGCCAGTAGTGTCACAGGGACAAATCAGCCCCAGCATTTT. Protein: CASSVTGTNQPQHF. V gene TRBV19 combines with J gene TRBJ1-5; tentatively, D is TRBD1 (6 bases). V shed 5 bases and J shed 4 bases, with 12 bases lying between them. Per germline, CDR1 LNHDA and CDR2 SQIVND (reference sequence). The CDR3 covers 14 residues.

The chain carries TRBV11-2 and TRBJ2-2; 11 positions match TRBD1. Trimming at V came to 5 bases and at J to 4 bases, leaving 6 bases not matched to a gene. Germline lookup yields CDR1 SGHAT and CDR2 FQNNGV. The length of the CDR3 is 16 residues. This chain's CDR3 is CASSTADRGRTGELFF. Here the CDR3 DNA reads TGTGCCAGCAGCACAGCGGACAGGGGGCGCACCGGGGAGCTGTTTTTT.

This clonotype was seen only a few times. The genes are TRBV7-2 and TRBJ1-6; 8 positions match TRBD1. CDR1 and CDR2 (germline): SGHTA, FQGNSA. Germline trimming cut 1 base from V and 7 bases from J; bases unmatched to any gene: 3. This CDR3 spans 15 amino acids. In DNA, the CDR3 is TGTGCCAGCAGCTTAGGTCCAGGGGGCAATTCACCCCTCCACTTT. Its translation is CASSLGPGGNSPLHF.

In regard to this clonotype: Given a much more abundant clone one base away, this may be a read error. The rearrangement links TRBV28 to TRBJ1-1; a possible D gene is TRBD1 (6 bases). Per germline, CDR1 MDHEN and CDR2 SYDVKM. CDR3 length: 13 residues. The V end lost 5 bases, the J end lost 7 bases, and 14 bases lay between the germline ends. CDR3 sequence (DNA): TGTGCCAGCAGTAGGGGGGGGCAGCTTGAAGCTTTCTTT. Its protein is CASSRGGQLEAFF.

The chain joins TRBV29-1 to TRBJ2-5, with 7 bases identical to TRBD1. There are 13 residues in the CDR3. V dropped 5 bases and J dropped 4; count of bases not matched to a gene: 7. CDR1 and CDR2 from the germline V gene are SQVTM and ANQGSEA. CDR3 protein: CSVNRQGRETQYF. The CDR3 DNA reads TGCAGCGTTAACCGACAGGGTCGAGAGACCCAGTACTTC.

The chain employs TRBV4-2 and TRBJ1-1; TRBD1 matches 8 bases. Germline V gene sequence: CDR1 LGHNA, CDR2 YNFKEQ. This CDR3 is 14 amino acids long. Trimming removed 1 base from V and 4 bases from J; junction bases left unmatched: 2. CDR3 residues: CASSQGQGSTEAFF. For the CDR3, the DNA is TGTGCCAGCAGCCAAGGACAGGGGAGCACTGAAGCTTTCTTT.

This clonotype has at least ten counts. The chain is built from TRBV7-3 and TRBJ1-6; TRBD1 is a possible D gene (5 bases). Trimming left V 4 bases short and J 10 bases short, with 11 bases between. The CDR3 is 13 residues long. Germline V gene data show CDR1 as SGHTA and CDR2 as FQGTGA. CDR3 nucleotide sequence: TGTGCCAGCAGCTCGACAGTAAGCTCACCCCTCCACTTT. It yields the protein CASSSTVSSPLHF.

This clonotype was picked up many times. This chain connects TRBV10-2 to TRBJ2-1, with D possibly matching TRBD1 (5 bases). Germline V gene lookup returns CDR1 WSHSY and CDR2 SAAADI. Trimming shortened V by 6 bases and J by 3 bases, and 12 bases separated the two germline ends. This CDR3 comprises 14 residues. The CDR3 loop is CASRGAPDYNEQFF. DNA of the CDR3: TGCGCCAGCAGAGGGGCGCCGGACTACAATGAGCAGTTCTTC.

This clonotype appeared many times. The V and J genes are TRBV7-8 and TRBJ2-1, with D tentatively TRBD1 (5 bases). This CDR3 is 14 amino acids long. The V and J ends lost 2 bases and 8 bases respectively, with 13 bases between them. CDR1 and CDR2 (germline): SGHVS, FQNEAQ. The CDR3 nucleotides read TGTGCCAGCAGCTTAAGGGGTAATCTGGATGAGCAGTTCTTC. Protein product: CASSLRGNLDEQFF.

This clonotype was observed at least ten times. The chain uses TRBV6-5 and TRBJ1-6, with D perhaps matching TRBD1 (6 bases). Germline assignment: CDR1 MNHEY and CDR2 SVGAGI. V lost 0 bases and J lost 6, with 12 bases in between. The length of the CDR3 is 16 residues. CDR3 sequence: CASSYSRGRGNSPLHF. CDR3 coding DNA: TGTGCCAGCAGTTACTCAAGGGGCAGGGGTAATTCACCCCTCCACTTT.

At least ten counts were recorded for this clonotype. The chain joins TRBV18 to TRBJ2-3; the D gene is possibly TRBD2 (5 bases). From germline, CDR1 is KGHSH and CDR2 LQKENI. Trimming stripped 0 bases from V and 2 bases from J, with 12 bases between. The CDR3 spans 16 residues. CDR3 protein: CASSPPQRRFTDTQYF. For the CDR3, the DNA is TGTGCCAGCTCACCACCACAGCGGAGATTCACAGATACGCAGTATTTT.